Below, 27 T cell receptor beta chains from the same sample are listed, as sequenced in a study of identical twins' blood T cells. TCRdb re-called the 5' RACE reads through MiXCR, storing one row per CDR3 protein. The data contain a few hundred thousand distinct CDR3 sequences, roughly 27% of them singletons. The sequencing input was PBMCs. These receptors were collected from a woman aged 18-55 years in good health.

The rearrangement uses TRBV28 and TRBJ1-6; D is possibly TRBD1 (6 bases). Germline V gives CDR1 MDHEN, CDR2 SYDVKM. Trimming removed 4 bases from V and 16 bases from J, with 17 bases in between. This CDR3 has 13 residues. The CDR3 DNA reads TGTGCCAGCAGTTCACCTCAGGACAGCCTTCTCCACTTT. This codes for CASSSPQDSLLHF.

This clonotype was seen a handful of times. V and J are TRBV5-1 and TRBJ1-4, with 8 bases lining up with TRBD1. Trimming took 3 bases from V and 7 from J; bases not matched to a gene: 2. The CDR3 spans 13 residues. Germline V lookup: CDR1 SGHRS, CDR2 YFSETQ. The CDR3 here is CASSYDRGEKLFF. The CDR3 region has the DNA TGCGCCAGCAGCTATGACAGGGGTGAAAAACTGTTTTTT.

In its sample, this clonotype was seen a few times. This chain uses TRBV7-2 with TRBJ2-3; D possibly corresponds to TRBD2 (6 bases). Looked up from germline, CDR1 is SGHTA and CDR2 is FQGNSA. Trimming stripped 5 bases from V and 2 bases from J, with 17 bases between. The CDR3 consists of 16 residues. CDR3 sequence reads: CASSLRGRETTDTQYF. DNA of the CDR3: TGTGCCAGCAGCCTAAGAGGGCGGGAAACCACAGATACGCAGTATTTT. The full variable domain, with the rest looked up from reference TRBV7-2 and TRBJ2-3, is GAGVSQSPSNKVTEKGKDVELRCDPISGHTALYWYRQSLGQGLEFLIYFQGNSAPDKSGLPSDRFSAERTGGSVSTLTIQRTQQEDSAVYLCASSLRGRETTDTQYFGPGTRLTVL.

The DNA of the CDR3 is TGTGCCAGCAGTGGAGGGGACACCTCCTACGAGCAGTACTTC. Protein sequence: CASSGGDTSYEQYF. This chain uses TRBV25-1 with TRBJ2-7, with D tentatively TRBD1 (6 bases). Germline-derived CDR1 and CDR2 are MGHDK and SYGVNS. This CDR3 spans 14 amino acids. With 4 bases removed from V and 0 bases from J, the gap between germline ends came to 10 bases.

The chain is built from TRBV7-2 and TRBJ2-1; no clear D gene. The germline CDR1 and CDR2 sequences are SGHTA and FQGNSA. This CDR3 has 11 amino acids. The germline V and J ends were trimmed by 1 base and 16 bases, with 11 bases remaining between them. CDR3 protein: CTSSLDLLGFF. CDR3 nucleotides: TGTACCAGCAGCTTAGACCTCTTAGGATTCTTC.

Comment on this clonotype: At one end, the junction sequence differs from germline, possibly due to a read error. The V gene is TRBV6-6, the J gene TRBJ2-1; 9 nucleotides line up with TRBD1. The CDR3 contains 15 residues. Germline-derived CDR1 and CDR2 are MNHNY and SVGAGI (reference sequence). CDR3 protein: CASSSGTGNYNKQFF. The CDR3 region has the DNA TGTGCCAGCAGTTCCGGGACAGGGAACTACAATAAGCAGTTCTTC.

The V gene is TRBV7-3, the J gene TRBJ2-2; TRBD1 agrees at 7 bases. The trim removed 4 bases at V and 2 bases at J, leaving 4 bases unmatched. Germline lookup yields CDR1 SGHTA and CDR2 FQGTGA. The CDR3 loop spans 15 amino acids. The CDR3 region has the DNA TGTGCCAGCAGCTCGGGACAGACCAACACCGGGGAGCTGTTTTTT. Protein sequence: CASSSGQTNTGELFF.

This clonotype appeared a few times. The V call is TRBV6-5, the J call TRBJ1-2, with a possible D match to TRBD1 (5 bases). V was clipped by 6 bases and J by 8 bases, with 16 bases between them. The CDR3 runs to 13 residues. CDR1 and CDR2 from the germline V gene are MNHEY and SVGAGI. CDR3 DNA sequence: TGTGCCAGCAGCATACAGGAAGGAGGAGGCTACACCTTC. It codes for CASSIQEGGGYTF.

Only a few counts were recorded for this clonotype. The rearrangement uses TRBV5-1 and TRBJ2-3; the D call may be TRBD1 or TRBD2 (5 bases each). CDR1 SGHRS and CDR2 YFSETQ come from the germline V gene. The CDR3 covers 17 residues. Deletions cut 1 base from V and 0 bases from J, with 15 bases between. CDR3 amino acids: CASSLIPFRESTDTQYF. In nucleotides, the CDR3 is TGCGCCAGCAGCTTGATCCCCTTCAGGGAGAGCACAGATACGCAGTATTTT.

This clonotype has ten or more counts. This chain joins TRBV28 and TRBJ1-2, with 7 bases fitting TRBD1. J gave up 0 bases and V 5 bases, and 12 bases lay outside the gene matches. Per germline, CDR1 MDHEN and CDR2 SYDVKM. The CDR3 is 17 amino acids. CDR3: CASSRARVTGANYGYTF. CDR3 nucleotides: TGTGCCAGCAGTAGGGCCCGGGTCACAGGGGCTAACTATGGCTACACCTTC.

The chain carries TRBV3-1 and TRBJ2-1; no clear D gene. In germline, CDR1 is LGHDT, CDR2 YNNKEL (reference sequence). Trimming took 2 bases from V and 1 from J, leaving 9 bases between them. The CDR3 runs 15 residues. In DNA form, the CDR3 reads TGTGCCAGCAGCCAAATGACCCAATCCTACAATGAGCAGTTCTTC. Translating it yields CASSQMTQSYNEQFF.

This clonotype was seen repeatedly, ten times or more. The chain has TRBV6-6 and TRBJ2-7, with D tentatively TRBD1 or TRBD2 (5 bases each). The CDR3 loop spans 14 amino acids. The V end was cut by 4 bases, the J end by 3 bases, with 13 bases between. CDR1 MNHNY and CDR2 SVGAGI come from the germline V gene (reference sequence). The CDR3 region has the DNA TGTGCCAGCAGTTGGACCGGGACCTACTACGAGCAGTACTTC. It specifies CASSWTGTYYEQYF.

Comment on this clonotype: This could be a read error, since a much larger clone is one nucleotide away. This chain connects TRBV29-1 to TRBJ1-1; perhaps TRBD1 as D (5 bases). CDR3 length: 13 residues. V shed 7 bases and J shed 3 bases, with 15 bases lying between them. CDR1 is SQVTM and CDR2 is ANQGSEA in the germline V gene. DNA for the CDR3: TGCAGCGCTCGGGTCAGGGTGGACACTGAAGCTTTCTTT. Amino acids: CSARVRVDTEAFF.

This chain joins TRBV6-5 and TRBJ1-1; D remains unclear. CDR3 size: 13 residues. Germline assignment: CDR1 MNHEY and CDR2 SVGAGI. The ends were cut back, 2 bases at V and 7 bases at J, with 11 bases in the middle. The CDR3 loop reads CASSYDDIGEAFF. Here the CDR3 DNA reads TGTGCCAGCAGTTACGACGACATAGGTGAAGCTTTCTTT.

This clonotype was observed a few times. This chain joins TRBV7-9 and TRBJ2-1, with 10 bases that match TRBD1. CDR1 and CDR2 (germline): SEHNR, FQNEAQ (reference sequence). V shed 5 bases, J shed 3 bases, and the junction held 7 bases outside the gene matches. CDR3 length equals 16 residues. The CDR3 region is CASSQKTGGVYNEQFF. CDR3 coding DNA: TGTGCCAGCAGCCAAAAGACAGGGGGCGTCTACAATGAGCAGTTCTTC.

The gene calls are TRBV20-1 and TRBJ1-2; D is perhaps TRBD1 (5 bases). Per germline, CDR1 DFQATT and CDR2 SNEGSKA (reference sequence). Trimming removed 5 bases at V and 4 bases at J, with 11 bases between. The CDR3 extends over 12 amino acids. Here the CDR3 DNA reads TGCAGTGCTCCCGGGGCGGCCTATGGCTACACCTTC. This sequence encodes CSAPGAAYGYTF.

V usage is TRBV20-1 and J usage is TRBJ2-3; TRBD2 matches 11 bases. This CDR3 has 15 amino acids. The V and J ends lost 4 bases and 2 bases, in that order; junction bases with no gene match: 5. CDR1 is DFQATT, CDR2 SNEGSKA, per germline (reference sequence). The CDR3 DNA reads TGCAGTGCTACAGCTAGCGGGGGGTTCACAGATACGCAGTATTTT. It yields the protein CSATASGGFTDTQYF.

The chain links TRBV5-6 to TRBJ2-7; 14 positions match TRBD2. Germline V CDR1 and CDR2: SGHDT, YYEEEE. The trim removed 6 bases at V and 4 bases at J, leaving 3 bases unmatched. CDR3 length: 14 amino acids. The CDR3 nucleotides are TGTGCCAGCAAGGGACTAGCGGGAGATTACGAGCAGTACTTC. Its translation is CASKGLAGDYEQYF. The full variable domain, its missing parts supplied by reference TRBV5-6 and TRBJ2-7, is DAGVTQSPTHLIKTRGQQVTLRCSPKSGHDTVSWYQQALGQGPQFIFQYYEEEERQRGNFPDRFSGHQFPNYSSELNVNALLLGDSALYLCASKGLAGDYEQYFGPGTRLTVT.

The V and J genes are TRBV2 and TRBJ2-7; D may be TRBD2 (5 bases). The germline V gene has CDR1 SNHLY and CDR2 FYNNEI. V lost 4 bases and J 1 base, leaving 11 bases between the germline ends. This CDR3 is 14 amino acids long. DNA of the CDR3: TGTGCCAGCAGTGCGGGATCTCTTTCCTACGAGCAGTACTTC. Residues: CASSAGSLSYEQYF.

This clonotype was observed a few times. The rearrangement uses TRBV12-3 or TRBV12-4 and TRBJ2-1, with TRBD2 matching 15 bases. The CDR3 contains 14 residues. V lost 6 bases, J lost 12 bases, and 6 bases stayed unmatched. CDR3 loop: CASRRGLAGGTQFF. The CDR3 coding sequence is TGTGCCAGCAGACGAGGACTAGCGGGAGGGACGCAGTTCTTC.

This clonotype showed up just a few times. The V call is TRBV7-9, the J call TRBJ1-6; 8 positions agree with TRBD1. Germline CDR1 and CDR2: SEHNR and FQNEAQ (reference sequence). The CDR3 has 14 residues. Unmatched junction bases numbered 8, after V lost 7 bases and J lost 9 bases. The CDR3 region is CASTLLTGGSPLHF. CDR3 nucleotide sequence: TGTGCCAGCACCCTCCTCACAGGGGGTTCACCCCTCCACTTT.

The rearrangement uses TRBV27 and TRBJ2-6, with a possible D match to TRBD2 (5 bases). Looked up from germline, CDR1 is MNHEY and CDR2 is SMNVEV (reference sequence). V lost 2 bases and J lost 2, with 10 bases in between. The CDR3 is 16 residues long. The DNA of the CDR3 is TGTGCCAGCAGTTTAGACTCGGGAACTGGGGCCAACGTCCTGACTTTC. It codes for CASSLDSGTGANVLTF.

This clonotype was counted between two and nine times. The chain recombines TRBV6-5 with TRBJ2-2; 10 bases line up with TRBD2. Germline CDR1 is MNHEY and CDR2 is SVGAGI. This CDR3 is 16 amino acids long. The junction had 4 bases not matched to a gene; V was cut back by 0 bases and J by 6 bases. CDR3 sequence reads: CASSYSTLAGAGELFF. CDR3 DNA sequence: TGTGCCAGCAGTTACTCGACCCTAGCGGGAGCCGGGGAGCTGTTTTTT.

The chain couples TRBV24-1 to TRBJ2-3; possible D gene TRBD2, 6 bases. Trimming took 9 bases from V and 5 from J, leaving 14 bases between them. The germline V gene has CDR1 KGHDR and CDR2 SFDVKD. The CDR3 spans 13 residues. CDR3 in DNA: TGTGCCACCTCGGAGGGGAGAGAAGATACGCAGTATTTT. Protein sequence: CATSEGREDTQYF.

This clonotype was seen a handful of times. The junction departs from germline at one end; a sequencing error may be responsible. The chain has TRBV15 and TRBJ2-2; D call uncertain. Germline CDR1 LNHNV, CDR2 YYDKDF (reference sequence). The CDR3 has 14 residues. The CDR3 DNA is TGTGCCACAAGCAGCATAGGTCCCACCGGGGAGCTGTTTTTT. It translates to CATSSIGPTGELFF.

The V gene is TRBV11-2, the J gene TRBJ2-7; D is perhaps TRBD1 (6 bases). Trimming removed 5 bases at V and 2 bases at J, with 10 bases between. The CDR3 sequence is 13 residues long. Germline lookup yields CDR1 SGHAT and CDR2 FQNNGV. CDR3 nucleotide sequence: TGTGCCAGCAGCAGGGGGACAACCTACGAGCAGTACTTC. Its protein product is CASSRGTTYEQYF.

The CDR3 nucleotides are TGCGCCAGCAGCTTTCCGGGACCCGGCACAGATACGCAGTATTTT. It translates to CASSFPGPGTDTQYF. This chain connects TRBV5-1 to TRBJ2-3, with D perhaps matching TRBD1 or TRBD2 (5 bases each). V was clipped by 2 bases and J by 1 base, with 11 bases between them. This CDR3 comprises 15 residues. Germline V CDR1 and CDR2: SGHRS, YFSETQ.